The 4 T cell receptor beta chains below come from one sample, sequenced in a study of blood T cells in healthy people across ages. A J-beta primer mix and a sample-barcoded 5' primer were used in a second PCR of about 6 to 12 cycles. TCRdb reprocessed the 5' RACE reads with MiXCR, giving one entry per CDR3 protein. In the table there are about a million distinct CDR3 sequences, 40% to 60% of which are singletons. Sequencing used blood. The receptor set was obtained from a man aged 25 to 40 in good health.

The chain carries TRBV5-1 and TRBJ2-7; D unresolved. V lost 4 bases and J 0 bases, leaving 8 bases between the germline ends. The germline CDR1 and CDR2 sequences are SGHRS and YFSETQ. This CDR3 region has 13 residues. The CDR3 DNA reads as TGCGCCAGCAGCGGGATTAGCTCCTACGAGCAGTACTTC. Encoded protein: CASSGISSYEQYF. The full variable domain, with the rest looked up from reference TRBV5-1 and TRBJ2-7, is KAGVTQTPRYLIKTRGQQVTLSCSPISGHRSVSWYQQTPGQGLQFLFEYFSETQRNKGNFPGRFSGRQFSNSRSEMNVSTLELGDSALYLCASSGISSYEQYFGPGTRLTVT.

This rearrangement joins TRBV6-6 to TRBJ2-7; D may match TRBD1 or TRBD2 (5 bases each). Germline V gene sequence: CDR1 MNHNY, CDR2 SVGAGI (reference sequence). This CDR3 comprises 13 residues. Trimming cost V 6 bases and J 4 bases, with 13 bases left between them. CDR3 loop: CASSWDPNYEQYF. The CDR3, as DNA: TGTGCCAGCAGCTGGGACCCCAATTACGAGCAGTACTTC.

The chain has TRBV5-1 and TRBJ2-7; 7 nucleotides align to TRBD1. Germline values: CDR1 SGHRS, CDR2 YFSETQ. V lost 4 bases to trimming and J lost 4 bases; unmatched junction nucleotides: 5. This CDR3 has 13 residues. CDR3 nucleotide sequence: TGCGCCAGCAGCGGGAAACAGGGGTACGAGCAGTACTTC. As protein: CASSGKQGYEQYF. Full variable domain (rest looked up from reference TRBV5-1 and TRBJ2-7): KAGVTQTPRYLIKTRGQQVTLSCSPISGHRSVSWYQQTPGQGLQFLFEYFSETQRNKGNFPGRFSGRQFSNSRSEMNVSTLELGDSALYLCASSGKQGYEQYFGPGTRLTVT.

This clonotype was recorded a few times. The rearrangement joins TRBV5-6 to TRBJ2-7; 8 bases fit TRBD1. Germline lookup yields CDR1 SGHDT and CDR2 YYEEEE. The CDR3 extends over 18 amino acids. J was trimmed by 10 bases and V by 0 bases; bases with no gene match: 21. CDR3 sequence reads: CASSLVRTGISYQESQYF. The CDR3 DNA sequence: TGTGCCAGCAGCTTGGTGAGGACAGGGATCTCGTACCAAGAGTCCCAGTACTTC.